One sample yielded the 16 T cell receptor beta chains listed below, sequenced in a study of T cells in Graves' hyperthyroidism and ophthalmopathy. Amplified TCR beta CDR3 regions came from RNA transcripts. HTBI primers were used for first-round RT-PCR of the TCR CDR3. TCRdb reprocessed the multiplex PCR reads with MiXCR, giving one entry per CDR3 protein. The sample yields roughly 180,000 distinct CDR3 sequences, over 15% seen once. The sequenced sample consisted of blood. The receptor source for this set is a woman aged 50 to 65 with Graves' hyperthyroidism.

This clonotype has at least ten counts. The rearrangement uses TRBV9 and TRBJ1-6; D is unclear. From germline, CDR1 is SGDLS and CDR2 YYNGEE. The CDR3 has 15 residues. Trimming stripped 2 bases from V and 10 bases from J, with 16 bases between. The CDR3 DNA reads as TGTGCCAGCAGCGTGTTGGCCCGCGAGGGATCACCCCTCCACTTT. This sequence encodes CASSVLAREGSPLHF. The complete variable domain, with remaining parts taken from reference TRBV9 and TRBJ1-6, reads DSGVTQTPKHLITATGQRVTLRCSPRSGDLSVYWYQQSLDQGLQFLIQYYNGEERAKGNILERFSAQQFPDLHSELNLSSLELGDSALYFCASSVLAREGSPLHFGNGTRLTVT.

In this sample, this clonotype turned up many times. A much bigger clone sits one base away, suggesting this may be a read error. The CDR3 end shows no conserved phenylalanine or tryptophan, and so a read error is likely. V gene TRBV20-1 combines with J gene TRBJ1-5; maybe TRBD1 (5 bases). The V gene lost 0 bases and the J gene lost 0 bases, with 12 bases spanning the gap. The CDR3 sequence is 16 residues long. CDR1 is DFQATT and CDR2 is SNEGSKA in the germline V gene (reference sequence). The CDR3 spells CSARDGDSHSNQPQHL. The CDR3 DNA sequence: TGCAGTGCTAGAGATGGCGACAGCCATAGCAATCAGCCCCAGCATCTT.

This clonotype was seen repeatedly, ten times or more. This chain joins TRBV11-2 and TRBJ2-7; D remains ambiguous. The CDR3 has 13 residues. Germline V lookup: CDR1 SGHAT, CDR2 FQNNGV. V lost 1 base and J lost 7, with 11 bases in between. CDR3 in DNA: TGTGCCAGCAGCTTAGGCGCCTGGGGTGAGCAGTACTTC. Translating it yields CASSLGAWGEQYF.

This clonotype has at least ten counts. The rearrangement uses TRBV7-8 and TRBJ2-7, with 9 bases lining up with TRBD1. CDR1 is SGHVS and CDR2 is FQNEAQ in the germline V gene. There are 15 residues in the CDR3. The V segment lost 5 bases and the J segment 0 bases; nucleotides outside the gene matches: 5. The CDR3 nucleotides read TGTGCCAGCAGCGGACAGGGGTTTGGCTCCTACGAGCAGTACTTC. It yields the protein CASSGQGFGSYEQYF.

V and J are TRBV6-5 and TRBJ2-7, with 11 bases aligning to TRBD1. Unmatched junction bases numbered 2, after V lost 1 base and J lost 3 bases. Germline CDR1 MNHEY, CDR2 SVGAGI. This CDR3 spans 15 amino acids. In DNA, the CDR3 is TGTGCCAGCAGTTACTGGGGGACAGGGGGCTACGAGCAGTACTTC. Protein sequence: CASSYWGTGGYEQYF.

The chain combines TRBV6-2 or TRBV6-3 with TRBJ2-5, with D perhaps TRBD1 or TRBD2 (5 bases each). Germline CDR1 MNHEY, CDR2 SVGEGT. The CDR3 runs 14 residues. V shed 2 bases and J shed 4 bases, with 11 bases lying between them. CDR3 DNA: TGTGCCAGCAGTTACGGGGGAACCCTAGAGACCCAGTACTTC. It translates to CASSYGGTLETQYF.

This clonotype was detected many times. The V and J genes are TRBV6-1 and TRBJ2-3; D possibly corresponds to TRBD2 (5 bases). Deletions cut 2 bases from V and 2 bases from J, with 14 bases between. This CDR3 is built from 16 residues. CDR1 is MNHNS, CDR2 SASEGT, per germline. The CDR3 nucleotides are TGTGCCAGCAGTGAATTTCTAAGGCGGGCCACAGATACGCAGTATTTT. Translation: CASSEFLRRATDTQYF.

The table lists this clonotype with a few counts. The V gene is TRBV4-2, the J gene TRBJ2-7, with D perhaps matching TRBD2 (6 bases). The CDR3 extends over 15 amino acids. The V and J ends lost 1 base and 2 bases respectively, with 12 bases between them. From germline, CDR1 is LGHNA and CDR2 YNFKEQ. DNA of the CDR3: TGTGCCAGCAGCCAAGGCGGGGCGGCCGCCTACGAGCAGTACTTC. Encoded protein: CASSQGGAAAYEQYF.

This clonotype showed up many times. This chain connects TRBV20-1 to TRBJ1-2, with 8 bases identical to TRBD1. This CDR3 is built from 16 residues. Trimming removed 3 bases from V and 5 bases from J; junction bases left unmatched: 14. Germline V CDR1 and CDR2: DFQATT, SNEGSKA (reference sequence). The CDR3: CSASSFGQGLSYGYTF. CDR3 coding DNA: TGCAGTGCTAGTTCTTTTGGACAGGGCCTTAGTTATGGCTACACCTTC.

In this sample, this clonotype turned up many times. The V and J genes are TRBV5-6 and TRBJ2-5, with D hard to call. Trimming took 4 bases from V and 1 from J, leaving 8 bases between them. The germline V gene has CDR1 SGHDT and CDR2 YYEEEE. This CDR3 contains 13 residues. CDR3 in amino acids: CASSRAAQETQYF. The CDR3 nucleotides read TGTGCCAGCAGCCGTGCGGCCCAAGAGACCCAGTACTTC.

This clonotype was seen many times. The junction shows a germline mismatch at one end, possibly a read error. Written as DNA, the CDR3 is TGTGCTAGCAGAGGCCCAGACACGGCCGGGGAGCTGTTTTTT. It codes for CASRGPDTAGELFF. The V call is TRBV7-7, the J call TRBJ2-2; no reliable D call. From germline, CDR1 is SSHAT and CDR2 FNYEAQ (reference sequence). This CDR3 region has 14 residues.

The gene calls are TRBV9 and TRBJ2-1; D tentatively reads TRBD1 or TRBD2 (5 bases each). V lost 4 bases and J lost 0, with 14 bases in between. Germline V CDR1 and CDR2: SGDLS, YYNGEE. The CDR3 has 16 amino acids. The CDR3 coding sequence is TGTGCCAGCAGCCGCACCGGGGCTAGCTCCTACAATGAGCAGTTCTTC. Translating gives CASSRTGASSYNEQFF.

This clonotype was picked up many times. The CDR3 DNA reads TGTGCCAGCAGTGAGGTGGTCTTGGCCGGGGAGCTGTTTTTT. Amino acid sequence: CASSEVVLAGELFF. This chain uses TRBV6-1 with TRBJ2-2, with no clear D. The CDR3 covers 14 residues. The germline CDR1 and CDR2 sequences are MNHNS and SASEGT. V lost 3 bases and J lost 6, with 11 bases in between.

This clonotype was found many times. This CDR3 is CASSYSKGTGGAKDTQYF. The CDR3 nucleotides read TGTGCCAGCAGTTACTCGAAGGGGACAGGGGGCGCGAAAGATACGCAGTATTTT. This chain uses TRBV6-2 or TRBV6-3 with TRBJ2-3, with 12 bases fitting TRBD1. Germline trimming cut 0 bases from V and 5 bases from J; bases unmatched to any gene: 9. Germline V gene lookup returns CDR1 MNHEY and CDR2 SVGEGT. CDR3 length: 18 residues.

There are many counts of this clonotype. This sequence joins TRBV6-1 and TRBJ1-1, with TRBD1 matching over 7 bases. J was trimmed by 0 bases and V by 5 bases; bases with no gene match: 3. Germline CDR1 MNHNS, CDR2 SASEGT. This CDR3 has 14 amino acids. Written as DNA, the CDR3 is TGTGCCAGCAGTAGGGGGCCGCTGAACACTGAAGCTTTCTTT. Translating it yields CASSRGPLNTEAFF.

This clonotype was counted ten times or more. The genes are TRBV3-1 and TRBJ1-1, with D unclear. The CDR3 covers 14 residues. V lost 1 base, J lost 3 bases, and 9 bases lay in between. In germline, CDR1 is LGHDT, CDR2 YNNKEL (reference sequence). CDR3 region: CASSQGFGHTEAFF. CDR3 DNA sequence: TGTGCCAGCAGCCAAGGCTTTGGTCACACTGAAGCTTTCTTT.